The 26 T cell receptor beta chains presented below share a single source sample, sequenced in a study of T cells expressing NK-cell markers (dated by TCRdb to about 2020). Library preparation employed 5' RACE. The sample was run on an Illumina HiSeq 2000. After reprocessing by TCRdb, each CDR3 protein sequence is one entry, and no DNA is given. The sample table includes under 35,000 distinct CDR3 sequences. The ten largest clones capture roughly 60% of the sample. Specimen: blood T cells: a sorted CD56 or NKG2C T cell subset, CD4+ or CD8+ T cells, or bulk PBMC T cells (not recorded which). The receptors derive from a woman aged 18-70 years in good health.

J is TRBJ1-1 and V is TRBV5-1; the D gene TCRdb calls, TRBD1, cannot be checked with no DNA. The CDR3 totals 17 residues. The germline V gene encodes CDR1 SGHRS and CDR2 YFSETQ. The CDR3 region is CASSLGTGDLPNTEAFF.

The rearrangement links TRBV5-1 to TRBJ2-5; TCRdb picks TRBD2, but there is no DNA to check that call. From germline, CDR1 is SGHRS and CDR2 YFSETQ. The CDR3 extends over 17 amino acids. CDR3 amino acids: CASSFGLAGGDQETQYF.

The chain has TRBV4-2 and TRBJ1-4. The V gene's germline CDR1 is LGHNA and CDR2 YNFKEQ. The CDR3 sequence is 16 residues long. Here the CDR3 reads CASSQALTATNEKLFF.

V and J are TRBV7-2 and TRBJ1-2. The CDR3 runs to 14 residues. CDR1 is SGHTA, CDR2 FQGNSA, per germline. CDR3 loop: CASSLGRGGDGYTF.

The V and J genes are TRBV4-1 and TRBJ2-6; TCRdb's assignment of TRBD2 cannot be checked, as there is no DNA. Germline lookup yields CDR1 MGHRA and CDR2 YSYEKL. The CDR3 consists of 18 residues. This chain's CDR3 is CASSSRLAGGAGANVLTF.

The chain links TRBV11-2 to TRBJ2-2. CDR3 length: 13 amino acids. CDR1 SGHAT and CDR2 FQNNGV come from the germline V gene. The CDR3 region is CASSLARPGELFF. Combining the CDR3 with reference TRBV11-2 and TRBJ2-2 gives the whole variable domain EAGVAQSPRYKIIEKRQSVAFWCNPISGHATLYWYQQILGQGPKLLIQFQNNGVVDDSQLPKDRFSAERLKGVDSTLKIQPAKLEDSAVYLCASSLARPGELFFGEGSRLTVL.

The V call is TRBV6-2 or TRBV6-3, the J call TRBJ1-5; TCRdb outputs TRBD1, but without DNA this stays unchecked. This CDR3 has 13 amino acids. Germline V gene sequence: CDR1 MNHEY, CDR2 SVGEGT. CDR3 sequence: CASCTGPNQPQHF.

CDR3 in amino acids: CSVELAGYEQYF. The chain couples TRBV29-1 to TRBJ2-7; TCRdb reports TRBD2, a call that lacks DNA to check it against. This CDR3 spans 12 amino acids. Germline lookup yields CDR1 SQVTM and CDR2 ANQGSEA.

The V gene is TRBV11-2, the J gene TRBJ2-2; the D gene TCRdb calls, TRBD1, cannot be checked with no DNA. The CDR3 sequence is 17 residues long. Germline values: CDR1 SGHAT, CDR2 FQNNGV. This CDR3 is CASSFTFRQANTGELFF.

The rearrangement joins TRBV7-9 to TRBJ2-7; absent DNA, TCRdb's TRBD1 call cannot be checked. Germline CDR1 SEHNR, CDR2 FQNEAQ (reference sequence). CDR3 length: 15 residues. This chain's CDR3 is CASSLVATGGYEQYF. The whole variable domain, filled in from reference TRBV7-9 and TRBJ2-7, reads DTGVSQNPRHKITKRGQNVTFRCDPISEHNRLYWYRQTLGQGPEFLTYFQNEAQLEKSRLLSDRFSAERPKGSFSTLEIQRTEQGDSAMYLCASSLVATGGYEQYFGPGTRLTVT.

This chain uses TRBV5-1 with TRBJ2-7; TCRdb reports TRBD1, a call that lacks DNA to check it against. Germline CDR1 reads SGHRS; CDR2 reads YFSETQ. This CDR3 has 16 residues. CDR3 protein: CASSLGTDSYGYEQYF. The full variable domain, in which reference TRBV5-1 and TRBJ2-7 provide the parts outside the CDR3, is KAGVTQTPRYLIKTRGQQVTLSCSPISGHRSVSWYQQTPGQGLQFLFEYFSETQRNKGNFPGRFSGRQFSNSRSEMNVSTLELGDSALYLCASSLGTDSYGYEQYFGPGTRLTVT.

CDR3 residues: CASRLPGQGATGELFF. The rearrangement uses TRBV27 and TRBJ2-2; TCRdb names TRBD1, which stays unverified in the absence of DNA. From germline, CDR1 is MNHEY and CDR2 SMNVEV (reference sequence). The CDR3 is 16 amino acids.

V and J are TRBV6-1 and TRBJ2-1; TCRdb reports TRBD1, a call that lacks DNA to check it against. CDR1 and CDR2 from the germline V gene are MNHNS and SASEGT. The CDR3 sequence is 15 residues long. CDR3 region: CASSALAGAWGEQFF.

The rearrangement uses TRBV28 and TRBJ1-6; TCRdb's D call, TRBD1, is unchecked because there is no DNA. The CDR3 loop spans 14 amino acids. Germline CDR1 is MDHEN and CDR2 is SYDVKM. CDR3 residues: CASNRDRYNSPLHF.

The chain recombines TRBV28 with TRBJ2-5; the TCRdb D gene call, TRBD1, has no DNA to confirm it. The germline V gene encodes CDR1 MDHEN and CDR2 SYDVKM. CDR3 length: 15 amino acids. The CDR3 is CASRRTGGYQETQYF.

This chain uses TRBV7-8 with TRBJ1-3; lacking DNA, the TRBD1 call made by TCRdb goes unchecked. CDR3 length: 17 residues. The V gene's germline CDR1 is SGHVS and CDR2 FQNEAQ. CDR3 loop: CASSLGTGVFSGNTIYF.

The V call is TRBV12-3 or TRBV12-4, the J call TRBJ2-4; TCRdb returns TRBD2, unconfirmable since there is no DNA. The CDR3 extends over 20 amino acids. This CDR3 reads CASSSIRTSGRAGRVNIQYF.

J is TRBJ2-5 and V is TRBV13; TCRdb outputs TRBD2, but without DNA this stays unchecked. CDR1 is PRHDT and CDR2 is FYEKMQ in the germline V gene (reference sequence). The CDR3 runs to 18 residues. CDR3 in amino acids: CASSSTGTSGSRAATQYF.

The chain employs TRBV6-5 and TRBJ2-7; without DNA, the TCRdb call of TRBD1 cannot be checked. Looked up from germline, CDR1 is MNHEY and CDR2 is SVGAGI. The CDR3 sequence is 14 residues long. The chain's CDR3 is CASSNRAGRYEQYF.

This chain connects TRBV12-5 to TRBJ2-3. The CDR3 has 16 amino acids. Germline CDR1 reads LGHNT; CDR2 reads FRNRAP. Here the CDR3 reads CASGLPRRTSTDTQYF.

The V and J genes are TRBV7-2 and TRBJ2-1; without DNA, the TCRdb call of TRBD1 cannot be checked. The CDR3 runs to 22 residues. Germline V gene sequence: CDR1 SGHTA, CDR2 FQGNSA. CDR3 region: CASSLRPLSETRQSRVYNEQFF.

The chain couples TRBV11-2 to TRBJ2-1; TCRdb calls TRBD1, which cannot be checked without DNA. Germline V gene data show CDR1 as SGHAT and CDR2 as FQNNGV. The CDR3 loop spans 14 amino acids. CDR3 sequence reads: CASSRTGDYNEQFF.

V usage is TRBV7-3 and J usage is TRBJ2-2. From germline, CDR1 is SGHTA and CDR2 FQGTGA. The length of the CDR3 is 17 residues. The CDR3 reads CASSSGPASVRSGELFF.

The chain carries TRBV7-8 and TRBJ2-5; TCRdb's assignment of TRBD2 cannot be checked, as there is no DNA. The CDR3 runs 15 residues. Germline CDR1 reads SGHVS; CDR2 reads FQNEAQ. CDR3 protein: CASSTSGRTQETQYF.

V usage is TRBV27 and J usage is TRBJ2-7; with no DNA, the TCRdb D assignment of TRBD2 cannot be verified. The CDR3 spans 14 residues. The germline V gene encodes CDR1 MNHEY and CDR2 SMNVEV (reference sequence). The CDR3 spells CASSKTSAGYEQYF.

V is TRBV2 and J is TRBJ2-1. The CDR3 is 12 residues long. Germline CDR1 reads SNHLY; CDR2 reads FYNNEI. CDR3 sequence reads: CASSERHLEQFF.